This paragraph covers one T cell receptor beta chain sequence. Its cognate antigen is unknown. This sample is part of a study of CD8 T cells in ankylosing spondylitis. Study-wide points: Blood from ankylosing spondylitis patients appeared to carry a characteristic eight-variant TCR beta motif. Disease-linked clones bore a CD8+ phenotype, appearing relatively rarely in peripheral blood. Earlier studies detected some motif variants in reactive arthritis synovial fluid and blood.

Quantitative 5'-RACE with molecular barcodes produced the TCR beta libraries. TCRdb called the 5' RACE reads again in MiXCR, with one record for every CDR3 protein. This sample has around 440,000 distinct CDR3 sequences, with roughly a sixth found just once. The sequenced sample consisted of blood, either unsorted or a sorted T cell fraction (not recorded which). The source of this sequence is a male donor with ankylosing spondylitis.

This CDR3 is CSAFLGQGAGGYTF. CDR3 in DNA: TGCAGTGCCTTCCTAGGACAGGGGGCGGGAGGCTACACCTTC. The chain joins TRBV20-1 to TRBJ1-2; TRBD1 agrees at 11 bases. The CDR3 runs to 14 residues. Germline assignment: CDR1 DFQATT and CDR2 SNEGSKA (reference sequence). With 6 bases clipped from V and 8 bases from J, the junction kept 11 bases outside the gene matches.